This T cell receptor (beta chain) was identified during a study of blood T cell repertoires in COVID-19 (TCRdb year 2020). For the wider study: Samples covering the acute and convalescent phases of COVID-19 were provided by collaborators in the United States, Italy and Spain. The prospective study material was composed of cDNA or gDNA derived from T cells, B-cell-depleted T cells, or PBMCs. The dataset comprised deeply sampled blood TCRbeta repertoires from subjects exposed to, actively infected with, or recovered from COVID-19. A freely available public database, intended as a resource for researchers studying the immune response to SARS-CoV-2, is where the repertoires were released. Samples were obtained from the ongoing ImmuneRACE study (first 160 participants) and from 1,200 or so subjects provided by 6 global collaborators. Nearly every sample came with metadata listing a de-identified subject ID, COVID-19 status, age in years and sex. Where available, HLA class I and class II types were obtained from metadata supplied by the sample provider rather than from assay-based typing. The paper's findings and limits, for the study overall: The amount of clinical and demographic metadata varied by source and participant and was provided uncurated.

On this clone: Its specific antigen is unknown. No much larger clone exists at a distance of one base, and base qualities are not known.

Participants in the prospective study were enrolled through a virtual design, were aged roughly 18 to 100 years, and lived in approximately 25 United States geographic areas. In the prospective study, cohorts were assigned on the basis of participant-reported clinical history obtained from a screening survey and a study questionnaire. Mobile phlebotomists in the prospective study collected whole blood, serum and a nasopharyngeal or oropharyngeal swab from every participant. Over an approximately 2-month period, participants in the prospective study had the option of providing additional blood draws and questionnaires. Prospective study blood samples were shipped either frozen or at room temperature before DNA extraction. TCRbeta CDR3 regions were amplified from genomic DNA by means of the immunoSEQ Assay, a bias-controlled multiplex PCR. The original pipeline was this. Within the assay, amplification of reference gene primers was used to estimate how many nucleated cells each sample contained. To quantify the absolute abundance of each unique TCRbeta CDR3 rearrangement, sequence reads were collapsed and filtered. For each sample, productive Simpson clonality was calculated by taking the square root of Simpson's diversity index across productive rearrangements. TCRdb carries this immuneACCESS record with in-frame sequences only. Its versions omit some clonotypes, under half of them owing to an unresolved V gene in the studies checked, with the rest unexplained. From that table come the V and J calls and clone size; the DNA was used to work out D and trimming. In this sample the table shows 230,000 or so clones, roughly 88% of which occur a single time. The top ten hold under 15% of the sample.

The sequenced sample was PBMCs or T cells enriched from blood (not recorded which). The receptor comes from a woman in her forties or fifties with acute COVID-19.

The DNA sequence follows: TGTGCCAGTAGTACGGGAGAGACCACAGATACGCAGTATTTT. It specifies CASSTGETTDTQYF. The chain employs TRBV19 and TRBJ2-3, with TRBD2 tentatively as D gene (6 bases match). CDR1 and CDR2, per the germline V gene (reference sequence), are LNHDA and SQIVND. A distance of 10 bases separates the germline ends of V and J, which lose 4 bases and 2 bases respectively. There are 14 amino acids in the CDR3, from cysteine to phenylalanine inclusive. This entry keeps only the CDR3 DNA: 42 bases, framed from base 1.